This section outlines one T cell receptor beta chain sequence together with its context. Exclusion applied to patients with autoimmune disease history or systemic immunosuppression. Method: immunoSEQ multiplex PCR; TCRdb's copy keeps in-frame clones and lacks some. Among 25,000 to 35,000 clones listed, roughly 90% were seen once. The sample belongs to a study of OX40 agonist ivuxolimab in advanced cancers. Across the study: From roughly 20 to 90 years was the age range, with a mean of around 54 years, and roughly 80% were male.

The CDR3 loop spans 15 amino acids. V lost 4 bases and J lost 1; bases outside the gene matches: 5. Germline loops: CDR1 SGDLS, CDR2 YYNGEE. The V and J genes are TRBV9 and TRBJ2-1; 7 bases align to TRBD2. This receptor was taken from an adult with an advanced solid tumor such as melanoma, head and neck, liver or kidney cancer. Sequences were derived from CD4+ or CD8+ T cells sorted from blood, sampled in a trial of the OX40 agonist ivuxolimab. CDR3 DNA sequence: TGTGCCAGCAGCCCGCGGGAGTCGTCCTACAATGAGCAGTTCTTC. It specifies CASSPRESSYNEQFF.